Presented here are 30 T cell receptor beta chains from one specimen sequenced in a study of STAT5B mutations in CD4+ large granular lymphocyte leukemia. Data came from immunoSEQ multiplex PCR; TCRdb stores just in-frame clones and leaves some out. The sample lists about 30,000 clones, 75% to 85% seen once, with around 2% in the top ten. Sequenced input: CD4+ T cells from blood buffy coats. The source of these receptors is a human donor in good health.

This chain uses TRBV7-9 with TRBJ2-1; 9 bases map to TRBD2. The CDR3 spans 18 residues. The ends lost 4 bases at V and 0 bases at J; junction bases unmatched: 10. In germline, CDR1 is SEHNR, CDR2 FQNEAQ (reference sequence). Written as DNA, the CDR3 is TGTGCCAGCAGCTACATGACTAGCGGCAGGAGCTCCTACAATGAGCAGTTCTTC. This codes for CASSYMTSGRSSYNEQFF. Looking up the rest from reference TRBV7-9 and TRBJ2-1 gives the full variable domain: DTGVSQNPRHKITKRGQNVTFRCDPISEHNRLYWYRQTLGQGPEFLTYFQNEAQLEKSRLLSDRFSAERPKGSFSTLEIQRTEQGDSAMYLCASSYMTSGRSSYNEQFFGPGTRLTVL.

This sequence joins TRBV7-8 and TRBJ2-5; D gene ambiguous. V was pared by 1 base and J by 1 base, with 7 bases between. CDR3 length equals 14 residues. CDR1 SGHVS and CDR2 FQNEAQ come from the germline V gene. The DNA for the CDR3 is TGTGCCAGCAGCTTAGACGGGCCCCAAGAGACCCAGTACTTC. This encodes CASSLDGPQETQYF.

The chain is built from TRBV5-1 and TRBJ2-3; no clear D gene. Trimming removed 6 bases from V and 2 bases from J, with 10 bases in between. This CDR3 comprises 13 residues. CDR1 SGHRS and CDR2 YFSETQ come from the germline V gene. Here the CDR3 DNA reads TGCGCCAGCAATGCTAGGGTCACAGATACGCAGTATTTT. The encoded protein is CASNARVTDTQYF.

This clone has a handful of counts. The chain is built from TRBV4-2 and TRBJ1-5; D gene ambiguous. The CDR3 consists of 15 residues. Trimming removed 0 bases at V and 11 bases at J, with 17 bases between. Germline lookup yields CDR1 LGHNA and CDR2 YNFKEQ. CDR3 coding DNA: TGTGCCAGCAGCCAAGATACGAGAGGGTTTGGAGCCCAGCATTTT. This sequence encodes CASSQDTRGFGAQHF.

The chain carries TRBV19 and TRBJ2-1, with TRBD2 matching over 12 bases. Trimming at V came to 1 base and at J to 4 bases, leaving 5 bases not matched to a gene. Looked up from germline, CDR1 is LNHDA and CDR2 is SQIVND (reference sequence). The length of the CDR3 is 17 residues. The CDR3 DNA follows: TGTGCCAGTAGTATAGGACTAGCGGGAGTCGGGTACAATGAGCAGTTCTTC. Residues: CASSIGLAGVGYNEQFF.

The chain carries TRBV2 and TRBJ2-3; 8 bases are shared with TRBD1. The CDR3 extends over 15 amino acids. In germline, CDR1 is SNHLY, CDR2 FYNNEI. J lost 0 bases, V lost 8 bases, and 7 bases had no gene match. The CDR3 nucleotides read TGTGCCAGCCGGCGGACAGGGCTAAGCACAGATACGCAGTATTTT. Translating it yields CASRRTGLSTDTQYF.

The chain joins TRBV5-1 to TRBJ1-5; D perhaps matches TRBD1 (6 bases). There are 15 residues in the CDR3. The V end lost 3 bases, the J end lost 3 bases, and 13 bases lay between the germline ends. Germline V gene lookup returns CDR1 SGHRS and CDR2 YFSETQ. DNA of the CDR3: TGCGCCAGCAGCTCCCTGGACAGCCTCAATCAGCCCCAGCATTTT. Translating gives CASSSLDSLNQPQHF.

V usage is TRBV6-1 and J usage is TRBJ1-1; D is unresolved. V lost 3 bases and J 2 bases, leaving 19 bases between the germline ends. Germline V gene sequence: CDR1 MNHNS, CDR2 SASEGT. The CDR3 sequence is 17 residues long. For the CDR3, the DNA is TGTGCCAGCAGTGACGCGTTGGGTACGGGCATTAACACTGAAGCTTTCTTT. It translates to CASSDALGTGINTEAFF.

The chain combines TRBV4-3 with TRBJ1-1; D is unresolved. This CDR3 has 17 residues. The V end lost 0 bases, the J end lost 0 bases, and 14 bases lay between the germline ends. Looked up from germline, CDR1 is LGHNA and CDR2 is YSLEER. CDR3 sequence: CASSQDHGEGMNTEAFF. CDR3 in DNA: TGCGCCAGCAGCCAAGATCACGGGGAGGGTATGAACACTGAAGCTTTCTTT.

This clone has a single count. This sequence joins TRBV7-2 and TRBJ1-6; D gene ambiguous. The CDR3 loop spans 15 amino acids. Trimming shortened V by 1 base and J by 7 bases, and 11 bases separated the two germline ends. Germline lookup yields CDR1 SGHTA and CDR2 FQGNSA. CDR3 bases: TGTGCCAGCAGCTTAGAGCTGATCTCCAATTCACCCCTCCACTTT. It codes for CASSLELISNSPLHF.

V and J are TRBV28 and TRBJ1-2; 10 bases are a match to TRBD1. V trimming: 7 bases; J trimming: 6 bases; junction bases outside the gene matches: 23. CDR1 and CDR2 (germline): MDHEN, SYDVKM. This CDR3 is 19 amino acids long. The CDR3 loop reads CASTLLGQGRSSDYHGYTF. For the CDR3, the DNA is TGTGCCAGCACCCTCCTGGGACAGGGGAGATCATCGGATTATCATGGCTACACCTTC.

This chain uses TRBV5-6 with TRBJ2-7; 7 nucleotides match TRBD1. Per the germline V gene, CDR1 is SGHDT and CDR2 is YYEEEE. The V and J ends lost 5 bases and 3 bases, in that order; junction bases with no gene match: 8. This CDR3 is built from 14 residues. The CDR3 DNA reads as TGTGCCAGCAGTTCAACCGGGACAGTCTACGAGCAGTACTTC. Translated: CASSSTGTVYEQYF.

The chain recombines TRBV18 with TRBJ1-3; tentatively, D is TRBD1 (5 bases). Per germline, CDR1 KGHSH and CDR2 LQKENI. CDR3 length: 13 amino acids. V lost 3 bases, J lost 8 bases, and 11 bases lay in between. The chain's CDR3 is CASSPGQPDTIYF. CDR3 nucleotide sequence: TGTGCCAGCTCACCGGGGCAGCCTGACACCATATATTTT. The variable domain in full, with the rest retrieved from reference TRBV18 and TRBJ1-3, is NAGVMQNPRHLVRRRGQEARLRCSPMKGHSHVYWYRQLPEEGLKFMVYLQKENIIDESGMPKERFSAEFPKEGPSILRIQQVVRGDSAAYFCASSPGQPDTIYFGEGSWLTVV.

This sequence joins TRBV7-2 and TRBJ1-1, with D possibly TRBD1 on 5 matching bases. V lost 3 bases, J lost 1 base, and 9 bases lay in between. Germline assignment: CDR1 SGHTA and CDR2 FQGNSA. This CDR3 has 14 residues. Here the CDR3 DNA reads TGTGCCAGCAGCTTTGGGGGGAGGAACACTGAAGCTTTCTTT. Translating it yields CASSFGGRNTEAFF.

The chain carries TRBV5-1 and TRBJ2-5; D is possibly TRBD1 or TRBD2 (5 bases each). Germline lookup yields CDR1 SGHRS and CDR2 YFSETQ. V lost 0 bases, J lost 5 bases, and 11 bases lay in between. This CDR3 region has 14 residues. In nucleotides, the CDR3 is TGCGCCAGCAGCTTGGCCTCAGGGACGGAGACCCAGTACTTC. This sequence encodes CASSLASGTETQYF.

This chain connects TRBV27 to TRBJ1-2, with a tentative D call TRBD1 (5 bases). Trimming pared 10 bases from V and 14 bases from J, leaving 17 bases between. Germline-derived CDR1 and CDR2 are MNHEY and SMNVEV (reference sequence). CDR3 length equals 10 residues. For the CDR3, the DNA is TGTGCCACTAGGGGTGGTGATGTAACCTTC. Protein: CATRGGDVTF.

There are a few counts of this clone. J is TRBJ2-3 and V is TRBV12-1; no DNA check was done on the table's D call, TRBD2. TRBV12-1 is classified as a pseudogene. This CDR3 has 16 residues. Written as DNA, the CDR3 is TGTGCCAGCAGCCGAGGGACTAGCGGCTGCACAGATACGCAGTATTTT. This translates into CASSRGTSGCTDTQYF.

V gene TRBV7-9 combines with J gene TRBJ2-3; TRBD2 might be the D (5 bases). The CDR3 covers 16 residues. V lost 4 bases, J lost 1 base, and 15 bases lay in between. CDR1 and CDR2 (germline): SEHNR, FQNEAQ (reference sequence). The CDR3 DNA follows: TGTGCCAGCAGCTCCGGTCGTGCAGCGGGCACAGATACGCAGTATTTT. Its protein is CASSSGRAAGTDTQYF.

The count of this clone is one. The J gene is TRBJ1-2, the V gene TRBV6-1, with 8 bases fitting TRBD1. The V and J ends lost 4 bases and 6 bases, in that order; junction bases with no gene match: 13. Germline loops: CDR1 MNHNS, CDR2 SASEGT. CDR3 length: 16 amino acids. DNA for the CDR3: TGTGCCAGCAGTGTCTTAGGGACAGGCGCCAACGATGGCTACACCTTC. Amino acids: CASSVLGTGANDGYTF.

The CDR3 DNA reads as TGTGCCAGCTCACCAAAGGAGAGGAACACCGGGGAGCTGTTTTTT. It yields the protein CASSPKERNTGELFF. The chain links TRBV18 to TRBJ2-2; no definite D call. The length of the CDR3 is 15 residues. CDR1 and CDR2 (germline): KGHSH, LQKENI. Trimming pared 2 bases from V and 1 base from J, leaving 8 bases between.

This clone was seen a few times. The chain uses TRBV2 and TRBJ1-4; 8 positions agree with TRBD1. Germline trimming cut 3 bases from V and 8 bases from J; bases unmatched to any gene: 11. CDR3 length: 16 residues. The germline CDR1 and CDR2 sequences are SNHLY and FYNNEI. The CDR3 is CASSDGFRQGYEKLFF. In nucleotides, the CDR3 is TGTGCCAGCAGTGATGGGTTTAGACAGGGGTACGAAAAACTGTTTTTT.

The CDR3 DNA reads TGTGCCAGCAGCCCGCCAGGGAGGTGGGAGCAGTTCTTC. Its protein product is CASSPPGRWEQFF. The genes are TRBV11-3 and TRBJ2-1; D might be TRBD2 (6 bases). There are 13 residues in the CDR3. V dropped 5 bases and J dropped 10 bases, with 15 bases sitting between them. Per germline, CDR1 SGHNT and CDR2 YENEEA.

The chain uses TRBV5-6 and TRBJ1-2; the D gene is possibly TRBD1 (6 bases). The CDR3 extends over 14 amino acids. Germline CDR1 is SGHDT and CDR2 is YYEEEE. V lost 2 bases and J 4 bases, leaving 12 bases between the germline ends. The CDR3 here is CASSFNGQSYGYTF. In nucleotides, the CDR3 is TGTGCCAGCAGCTTCAACGGACAGAGCTATGGCTACACCTTC.

This clone has only a few counts. The chain combines TRBV19 with TRBJ1-5, with TRBD1 as a possible D gene (6 bases). Germline V gene sequence: CDR1 LNHDA, CDR2 SQIVND (reference sequence). CDR3 length: 15 amino acids. The V and J ends lost 4 bases and 0 bases respectively, with 10 bases between them. This CDR3 is CASSRGARSNQPQHF. The CDR3 DNA reads as TGTGCCAGTAGTAGGGGGGCCCGTAGCAATCAGCCCCAGCATTTT.

This clone has just one count. The rearrangement uses TRBV18 and TRBJ1-1; 7 bases agree with TRBD1. The CDR3 is made up of 14 amino acids. Germline CDR1 KGHSH, CDR2 LQKENI. V lost 3 bases and J lost 3; bases outside the gene matches: 4. In DNA, the CDR3 is TGTGCCAGCTCACCCCTAACAGGGGACACTGAAGCTTTCTTT. Translation: CASSPLTGDTEAFF.

The rearrangement joins TRBV18 to TRBJ2-4; perhaps TRBD1 as D (5 bases). The CDR3 is 16 amino acids. Looked up from germline, CDR1 is KGHSH and CDR2 is LQKENI. Deletions cut 5 bases from V and 3 bases from J, with 17 bases between. The CDR3 coding sequence is TGTGCCAGCTCATACACCTCTCAAGGGGTCAAAAACATTCAGTACTTC. Translated: CASSYTSQGVKNIQYF.

The chain employs TRBV4-3 and TRBJ2-5; 10 bases are a match to TRBD1. The CDR3 is made up of 14 amino acids. Germline CDR1 and CDR2: LGHNA and YSLEER. Trimming removed 1 base from V and 5 bases from J; junction bases left unmatched: 1. The CDR3 nucleotides are TGCGCCAGCAGCCAAGGACAGGGGGCTGAGACCCAGTACTTC. Translation gives CASSQGQGAETQYF.

The chain employs TRBV2 and TRBJ2-2, with 7 bases matching TRBD2. From germline, CDR1 is SNHLY and CDR2 FYNNEI. V dropped 10 bases and J dropped 2; count of bases not matched to a gene: 4. The CDR3 spans 13 residues. The CDR3 region has the DNA TGTGCCACCGGGACTACCAACACCGGGGAGCTGTTTTTT. Its protein is CATGTTNTGELFF. Based on the CDR3 plus reference TRBV2 and TRBJ2-2, the full variable domain is EPEVTQTPSHQVTQMGQEVILRCVPISNHLYFYWYRQILGQKVEFLVSFYNNEISEKSEIFDDQFSVERPDGSNFTLKIRSTKLEDSAMYFCATGTTNTGELFFGEGSRLTVL.

The V and J genes are TRBV5-1 and TRBJ2-5, with D uncertain. Gene TRBJ2-7 matches the end of the DNA better, so the J call may be wrong. CDR1 and CDR2 from the germline V gene are SGHRS and YFSETQ. This CDR3 is 15 amino acids long. DNA for the CDR3: TGCGCCAGCACCCAACTGGACGGCGCACTCTCCGAGCAGTACTTC. Amino acids: CASTQLDGALSEQYF.

The V call is TRBV7-9, the J call TRBJ1-3; D not certain. V lost 5 bases and J lost 0, with 11 bases in between. The CDR3 is 15 residues long. Germline V gene lookup returns CDR1 SEHNR and CDR2 FQNEAQ (reference sequence). As DNA, the CDR3 is TGTGCCAGCAGCACCCTTCGGGGCTCTGGAAACACCATATATTTT. Its protein product is CASSTLRGSGNTIYF.